These 17 T cell receptor beta chains share one sample of origin, sequenced in a study of shared clonotypes between healthy human individuals. Assay: immunoSEQ multiplex PCR; the TCRdb copy retains only in-frame clones and omits some. The sample records around 300,000 clones, around 90% being singletons. Sequencing was carried out using memory CD8+ T cells sorted from blood. As for subset: CD45RO+ cells pooled with CCR7-negative TemRA cells. These receptors were obtained from a man aged 18 to 29 in good health.

The J gene is TRBJ2-2, the V gene TRBV5-6; 9 nucleotides line up with TRBD1. The CDR3 is 15 amino acids. Germline values: CDR1 SGHDT, CDR2 YYEEEE. V lost 2 bases to trimming and J lost 3 bases; unmatched junction nucleotides: 2. The CDR3 loop reads CASSFGQGHTGELFF. The CDR3 nucleotides are TGTGCCAGCAGCTTCGGACAGGGGCACACCGGGGAGCTGTTTTTT. The whole variable domain, remainder taken from reference TRBV5-6 and TRBJ2-2, is DAGVTQSPTHLIKTRGQQVTLRCSPKSGHDTVSWYQQALGQGPQFIFQYYEEEERQRGNFPDRFSGHQFPNYSSELNVNALLLGDSALYLCASSFGQGHTGELFFGEGSRLTVL.

The rearrangement joins TRBV9 to TRBJ1-6, with D tentatively TRBD1 (6 bases). Germline assignment: CDR1 SGDLS and CDR2 YYNGEE. The CDR3 has 17 amino acids. Trimming removed 4 bases from V and 0 bases from J, with 14 bases in between. Here the CDR3 reads CASSQDSQSSYNSPLHF. CDR3 DNA: TGTGCCAGCAGCCAGGACAGCCAGAGCTCCTATAATTCACCCCTCCACTTT. Full variable domain (remainder filled in from reference TRBV9 and TRBJ1-6): DSGVTQTPKHLITATGQRVTLRCSPRSGDLSVYWYQQSLDQGLQFLIQYYNGEERAKGNILERFSAQQFPDLHSELNLSSLELGDSALYFCASSQDSQSSYNSPLHFGNGTRLTVT.

The CDR3 spells CASSFDRVGEQYF. The CDR3 DNA sequence: TGTGCCAGCAGTTTCGACAGGGTGGGGGAGCAGTACTTC. The chain uses TRBV6-5 and TRBJ2-7; 7 bases align to TRBD1. From germline, CDR1 is MNHEY and CDR2 SVGAGI. V lost 4 bases and J lost 7; bases outside the gene matches: 7. CDR3 length equals 13 residues.

The rearrangement joins TRBV11-2 to TRBJ1-2; a possible D gene is TRBD1 (5 bases). V was cut by 4 bases and J by 6 bases, with 15 bases left in between. Per germline, CDR1 SGHAT and CDR2 FQNNGV. This CDR3 is 14 amino acids long. DNA of the CDR3: TGTGCCAGCAGCTCCGAGGCGGGACTCGATGGCTACACCTTC. Its protein product is CASSSEAGLDGYTF. Looking up the rest from reference TRBV11-2 and TRBJ1-2 gives the full variable domain: EAGVAQSPRYKIIEKRQSVAFWCNPISGHATLYWYQQILGQGPKLLIQFQNNGVVDDSQLPKDRFSAERLKGVDSTLKIQPAKLEDSAVYLCASSSEAGLDGYTFGSGTRLTVV.

The V and J genes are TRBV27 and TRBJ1-1, with D hard to call. This CDR3 is built from 12 residues. CDR1 and CDR2 (germline): MNHEY, SMNVEV (reference sequence). V lost 8 bases, J lost 6 bases, and 13 bases lay in between. CDR3 residues: CASGSVVAEAFF. The CDR3 coding sequence is TGTGCCAGCGGCTCAGTAGTGGCTGAAGCTTTCTTT.

The V and J genes are TRBV9 and TRBJ2-5; D unresolved. The ends were cut back, 0 bases at V and 2 bases at J, with 8 bases in the middle. The CDR3 contains 14 residues. The V gene's germline CDR1 is SGDLS and CDR2 YYNGEE. The CDR3 bases are TGTGCCAGCAGCGTAGGACGCAGACAAGAGACCCAGTACTTC. As protein: CASSVGRRQETQYF.

The chain carries TRBV6-4 and TRBJ1-3; D unresolved. V lost 0 bases and J lost 0, with 9 bases in between. This CDR3 contains 16 residues. Germline V gene sequence: CDR1 MRHNA, CDR2 SNTAGT. The CDR3 reads CASSDSGRNSGNTIYF. The DNA for the CDR3 is TGTGCCAGCAGTGACTCCGGTAGGAACTCTGGAAACACCATATATTTT.

This clone appeared a few times. V gene TRBV12-5 combines with J gene TRBJ2-7; D remains ambiguous. Per the germline V gene, CDR1 is LGHNT and CDR2 is FRNRAP. The CDR3 sequence is 13 residues long. Between the trimmed V and J ends, which lost 0 bases and 4 bases, there was a span of 7 bases. The chain's CDR3 is CASGLVASYEQYF. The CDR3 DNA reads as TGTGCTAGTGGTTTGGTGGCAAGTTACGAGCAGTACTTC.

The chain links TRBV5-4 to TRBJ2-7, with D perhaps TRBD2 (6 bases). The CDR3 runs 14 residues. V was pared by 0 bases and J by 0 bases, with 7 bases between. CDR1 is SGHNT and CDR2 is YYREEE in the germline V gene (reference sequence). Here the CDR3 reads CASSLGEASYEQYF. CDR3 sequence (DNA): TGTGCCAGCAGCTTGGGGGAGGCCTCCTACGAGCAGTACTTC.

V and J are TRBV10-3 and TRBJ1-4; D perhaps matches TRBD1 (5 bases). The germline V and J ends were trimmed by 11 bases and 15 bases, with 22 bases remaining between them. Germline V gives CDR1 ENHRY, CDR2 SYGVKD. This CDR3 is 12 amino acids long. The CDR3 spells CALKNSGGPMFF. The DNA for the CDR3 is TGTGCCCTAAAAAACTCGGGGGGTCCCATGTTTTTT.

This clone was seen a single time. The chain combines TRBV2 with TRBJ1-4; TRBD1 is a possible D gene (6 bases). This CDR3 is built from 14 residues. CDR1 SNHLY and CDR2 FYNNEI come from the germline V gene. The V and J ends lost 6 bases and 5 bases respectively, with 13 bases between them. This CDR3 reads CASRERGENEKLFF. In DNA, the CDR3 is TGTGCCAGCAGAGAAAGGGGGGAGAATGAAAAACTGTTTTTT.

The chain couples TRBV4-1 to TRBJ2-5; either TRBD1 or TRBD2 may supply D (5 bases each). With 1 base removed from V and 7 bases from J, the gap between germline ends came to 16 bases. The CDR3 is 15 amino acids. CDR1 and CDR2 (germline): MGHRA, YSYEKL. CDR3 DNA: TGCGCCAGCAGCCAAGCTCCGGGACCCAAGAGGACCCAGTACTTC. Translating it yields CASSQAPGPKRTQYF.

The rearrangement uses TRBV4-3 and TRBJ1-2; D not resolved. This CDR3 region has 15 residues. Trimming took off 1 base at V and 4 bases at J, with 13 bases between the two ends. Germline V gives CDR1 LGHNA, CDR2 YSLEER. CDR3 residues: CASSQVEGDVYGYTF. CDR3 sequence (DNA): TGCGCCAGCAGCCAAGTAGAGGGAGACGTCTATGGCTACACCTTC.

This clone was recorded once. The V call is TRBV7-9, the J call TRBJ2-1; D is perhaps TRBD2 (5 bases). The CDR3 has 13 residues. Trimming cost V 0 bases and J 8 bases, with 8 bases left between them. Germline CDR1 SEHNR, CDR2 FQNEAQ (reference sequence). CDR3 sequence reads: CASSLAGVHEQFF. CDR3 DNA: TGTGCCAGCAGCTTAGCGGGAGTCCATGAGCAGTTCTTC.

The gene calls are TRBV6-5 and TRBJ2-1; D is ambiguous. There are 13 residues in the CDR3. The germline V and J ends were trimmed by 7 bases and 7 bases, with 14 bases remaining between them. The germline V gene encodes CDR1 MNHEY and CDR2 SVGAGI. The CDR3 coding sequence is TGTGCCAGCACGACTTTCCTAAAGAATGAGCAGTTCTTC. Amino acid sequence: CASTTFLKNEQFF.

The chain couples TRBV19 to TRBJ2-1, with D tentatively TRBD2 (6 bases). The germline V gene encodes CDR1 LNHDA and CDR2 SQIVND (reference sequence). With 5 bases removed from V and 3 bases from J, the gap between germline ends came to 14 bases. CDR3 length equals 15 residues. The CDR3 sequence: CASSGGGKDYNEQFF. The DNA of the CDR3 is TGTGCCAGTAGTGGAGGAGGGAAGGACTACAATGAGCAGTTCTTC.

The V gene is TRBV7-9, the J gene TRBJ2-2; either TRBD1 or TRBD2 may fit D (5 bases each). Germline CDR1 reads SEHNR; CDR2 reads FQNEAQ (reference sequence). The CDR3 has 15 residues. The germline V and J ends were trimmed by 7 bases and 3 bases, with 15 bases remaining between them. CDR3: CASTQPGPYTGELFF. In DNA form, the CDR3 reads TGTGCCAGCACACAGCCGGGACCGTACACCGGGGAGCTGTTTTTT.